This passage covers 16 T cell receptor beta chains from one sample sequenced in a study of blood T cell repertoires in COVID-19. Clones were read by immunoSEQ multiplex PCR, and TCRdb kept only the in-frame ones, dropping some. The sample holds over 200,000 clones, 80% to 90% seen once. Sequenced input: PBMCs or T cells enriched from blood (not recorded which). The source is a woman in her 30s who had been exposed to COVID-19.

This clone was seen more than once but under ten times. The V and J genes are TRBV2 and TRBJ1-6; D is unresolved. This CDR3 has 14 residues. V lost 2 bases, J lost 7 bases, and 9 bases lay in between. Per germline, CDR1 SNHLY and CDR2 FYNNEI. The chain's CDR3 is CASSESGRNSPLHF. The CDR3 nucleotides read TGTGCCAGCAGTGAATCTGGGAGGAATTCACCCCTCCACTTT.

This clone was observed a few times. The same CDR3 is also encoded by other DNA sequences in this sample. V usage is TRBV19 and J usage is TRBJ1-1; D uncertain. The CDR3 totals 13 residues. Germline-derived CDR1 and CDR2 are LNHDA and SQIVND (reference sequence). The germline V and J ends were trimmed by 6 bases and 6 bases, with 14 bases remaining between them. In DNA form, the CDR3 reads TGTGCCAGTAGCTTATCGGGGAGCCCTGAAGCTTTCTTT. This encodes CASSLSGSPEAFF.

This sequence joins TRBV18 and TRBJ1-1, with 12 bases that match TRBD1. Germline CDR1 KGHSH, CDR2 LQKENI. V shed 5 bases, J shed 1 base, and the junction held 8 bases outside the gene matches. The CDR3 is 17 residues long. This chain's CDR3 is CASSSDRDRGRNTEAFF. The CDR3 nucleotides read TGTGCCAGCTCATCCGACAGGGACAGGGGGCGGAACACTGAAGCTTTCTTT.

The chain carries TRBV10-3 and TRBJ1-6; 8 bases fit TRBD1. CDR1 ENHRY and CDR2 SYGVKD come from the germline V gene. V shed 6 bases, J shed 7 bases, and the junction held 5 bases outside the gene matches. There are 14 residues in the CDR3. CDR3 bases: TGTGCCATCAGCCCGACAGGGGAAAATTCACCCCTCCACTTT. Its protein product is CAISPTGENSPLHF.

There are a few counts of this clone. The chain joins TRBV19 to TRBJ1-4; D may be TRBD1 (6 bases). V lost 7 bases to trimming and J lost 6 bases, with 21 bases between them. CDR1 and CDR2 from the germline V gene are LNHDA and SQIVND (reference sequence). The CDR3 sequence is 16 residues long. The CDR3 loop is CASTKRWGAGDEKLFF. In DNA, the CDR3 is TGTGCCAGTACTAAGCGGTGGGGCGCAGGGGATGAAAAACTGTTTTTT.

This chain links TRBV3-1 (or the pseudogene TRBV3-2) with TRBJ1-2, with D maybe TRBD1 (5 bases). Germline assignment: CDR1 LGHDT and CDR2 YNNKEL (reference sequence). Trimming took off 0 bases at V and 6 bases at J, with 14 bases between the two ends. This CDR3 region has 15 residues. In DNA, the CDR3 is TGTGCCAGCAGCCAAGAAGGGGCACCGGTTCATGGCTACACCTTC. This sequence encodes CASSQEGAPVHGYTF.

The chain uses TRBV28 and TRBJ1-4, with 7 nucleotides matching TRBD1. The CDR3 runs to 18 residues. Per the germline V gene, CDR1 is MDHEN and CDR2 is SYDVKM. Trimming took 2 bases from V and 6 from J; bases not matched to a gene: 15. CDR3 region: CASSLRQGGFWADEKLFF. CDR3 sequence (DNA): TGTGCCAGCAGTTTACGGCAGGGGGGATTTTGGGCTGATGAAAAACTGTTTTTT.

The chain is built from TRBV6-5 and TRBJ2-7; 7 bases line up with TRBD1. CDR1 is MNHEY and CDR2 is SVGAGI in the germline V gene. CDR3 size: 15 residues. V lost 6 bases and J lost 2; bases outside the gene matches: 10. CDR3 protein: CASRGTAEGAYEQYF. CDR3 DNA: TGTGCCAGCAGGGGGACAGCCGAGGGAGCCTACGAGCAGTACTTC.

The genes are TRBV6-5 and TRBJ1-5; D is uncertain. CDR1 and CDR2 from the germline V gene are MNHEY and SVGAGI. This CDR3 is built from 14 residues. With 4 bases removed from V and 11 bases from J, the gap between germline ends came to 18 bases. The CDR3 spells CASSFSGREGSQHF. The CDR3 nucleotides read TGTGCCAGCAGTTTCTCCGGGAGGGAGGGTTCCCAGCATTTT.

The rearrangement uses TRBV19 and TRBJ2-7, with no clear D. V was clipped by 3 bases and J by 5 bases, with 11 bases between them. Per germline, CDR1 LNHDA and CDR2 SQIVND (reference sequence). The CDR3 loop spans 13 amino acids. The CDR3 nucleotides read TGTGCCAGTAGTATTCTCCTAAGCGACGAGCAGTACTTC. Protein product: CASSILLSDEQYF.

In this sample, this clone turned up once. The chain carries TRBV12-3 or TRBV12-4 and TRBJ2-3; D remains ambiguous. The CDR3 length is 12 residues. V lost 6 bases and J 3 bases, leaving 7 bases between the germline ends. The CDR3 nucleotides read TGTGCCAGCAGCTATCTTACAGATACGCAGTATTTT. This codes for CASSYLTDTQYF.

In DNA, the CDR3 is TGTGCCAGCAGCCCCTGGTGGGGGGGGCAAGAGACCCAGTACTTC. Translation gives CASSPWWGGQETQYF. J is TRBJ2-5 and V is TRBV5-6; 7 bases match TRBD2. CDR3 length: 15 amino acids. Germline V gene data show CDR1 as SGHDT and CDR2 as YYEEEE. J lost 2 bases, V lost 4 bases, and 8 bases had no gene match.

The rearrangement links TRBV10-2 to TRBJ2-3; 11 positions agree with TRBD2. CDR1 is WSHSY and CDR2 is SAAADI in the germline V gene. This CDR3 is built from 13 residues. With 7 bases clipped from V and 10 bases from J, the junction kept 7 bases outside the gene matches. CDR3 DNA: TGCGCCAGCAAGTTAGCGGGGGGGCCGCCGCAGTATTTT. Translating gives CASKLAGGPPQYF.

The chain employs TRBV12-5 and TRBJ1-5; 8 nucleotides agree with TRBD1. The germline V gene has CDR1 LGHNT and CDR2 FRNRAP. This CDR3 has 18 amino acids. Trimming took 2 bases from V and 0 from J; bases not matched to a gene: 9. CDR3 amino acids: CASGLILTGDDSNQPQHF. CDR3 in DNA: TGTGCTAGTGGTTTGATTCTGACAGGGGATGATAGCAATCAGCCCCAGCATTTT.

This chain joins TRBV5-1 and TRBJ2-3; D is unclear. With 0 bases removed from V and 0 bases from J, the gap between germline ends came to 5 bases. Germline lookup yields CDR1 SGHRS and CDR2 YFSETQ. The CDR3 has 14 residues. The CDR3 DNA follows: TGCGCCAGCAGCTTGGGACTGAGCACAGATACGCAGTATTTT. It yields the protein CASSLGLSTDTQYF.

The chain joins TRBV21-1 to TRBJ1-2. TRBV21-1 constitutes a pseudogene. The CDR3 sequence is 15 residues long. The CDR3 region is CASSKELTGSRGYTF. CDR3 DNA sequence: TGTGCCAGCAGCAAAGAGCTGACGGGATCAAGAGGCTACACCTTC.